The rows below give T cell receptor beta chains drawn from one sample of a study of OX40 agonist ivuxolimab in advanced cancers. Repertoires were generated with immunoSEQ multiplex PCR, while TCRdb's copy carries only in-frame clones and drops some. In the table there are some 85,000 clones, 70% to 90% of which are singletons. The sample consisted of CD4+ or CD8+ T cells sorted from blood, taken in a trial of the OX40 agonist ivuxolimab. These receptors were collected from an adult with an advanced solid tumor such as melanoma, head and neck, liver or kidney cancer. CDR3s include the opening cysteine and the closing phenylalanine or tryptophan. D genes are given only for firm matches. Some rows have no size entry. The others give once, few or many, or a class for an expanded clone.

j_gene,abundance,d_gene,v_gene,CDR3aa,CDR3nt
TRBJ1-1,NA,NA,TRBV6-1,CASSEKLTLRNTEAFF,TGTGCCAGCAGTGAAAAATTGACCCTTAGGAACACTGAAGCTTTCTTT
TRBJ1-1,NA,TRBD1,TRBV5-4,CASSLTGDGGAFF,TGTGCCAGCAGCTTGACAGGGGATGGCGGGGCTTTCTTT
TRBJ1-2,NA,NA,TRBV5-1,CASSLAGFYGYTF,TGCGCCAGCAGCTTGGCAGGCTTCTATGGCTACACCTTC
TRBJ1-1,NA,NA,TRBV6-1,CASNSRIEAFF,TGTGCCAGCAATAGTCGCATTGAAGCTTTCTTT
TRBJ1-6,few,NA,TRBV5-6,CASSLRGQALHF,TGTGCCAGCAGCCTTCGCGGACAAGCCCTCCACTTT
TRBJ1-2,NA,NA,TRBV28,CASSLARIYGYTF,TGTGCCAGCAGTTTGGCCAGGATCTATGGCTACACCTTC
TRBJ2-3,NA,NA,TRBV7-2,CASSIDTSGTDTQYF,TGTGCCAGCAGCATAGACACGTCTGGCACAGATACGCAGTATTTT
TRBJ1-5,NA,NA,TRBV5-1,CASSLAPNQPQHF,TGCGCCAGCAGCTTGGCCCCTAATCAGCCCCAGCATTTT
TRBJ2-3,NA,NA,TRBV5-6,CASSSYTDDTQYF,TGTGCCAGCAGCAGCTACACGGACGATACGCAGTATTTT
TRBJ2-1,NA,NA,TRBV10-3,CAISEVSSYNEQFF,TGTGCCATCAGTGAGGTGAGCTCCTACAATGAGCAGTTCTTC
TRBJ1-6,NA,NA,TRBV7-2,CASSLDSNSPLHF,TGTGCCAGCAGCCTTGACTCTAATTCACCCCTCCACTTT
TRBJ1-4,NA,TRBD1,TRBV5-5,CASSLQPRGRTNEKLFF,TGTGCCAGCAGCTTGCAGCCCAGGGGGAGGACTAATGAAAAACTGTTTTTT
TRBJ1-2,NA,TRBD1,TRBV11-2,CASSLGPGQGNYGYTF,TGTGCCAGCAGCTTAGGGCCGGGACAGGGGAACTATGGCTACACCTTC
TRBJ1-3,NA,NA,TRBV7-2,CASSLSSPGGTIYF,TGTGCCAGCAGCTTAAGCAGTCCCGGGGGCACCATATATTTT
TRBJ2-7,NA,TRBD1,TRBV28,CASTESIGWLGQGASYEQYF,TGTGCCAGCACCGAATCTATCGGCTGGCTCGGACAGGGGGCATCGTACGAGCAGTACTTC
TRBJ1-2,NA,NA,TRBV5-5,CASSLAPQESYGYTF,TGTGCCAGCAGCTTGGCCCCACAGGAAAGCTATGGCTACACCTTC
TRBJ1-4,once,NA,TRBV4-2,CASSPGRLVSTNEKLFF,TGTGCCAGCAGCCCCGGGCGGCTCGTTTCAACTAATGAAAAACTGTTTTTT
TRBJ2-5,NA,NA,TRBV10-3,CAISESTVFSEQYF,TGTGCCATCAGTGAGTCAACCGTATTCTCAGAGCAGTACTTC
TRBJ1-5,NA,TRBD1,TRBV4-3,CASSQDGDRTQPQHF,TGCGCCAGCAGCCAGGATGGGGACAGGACTCAGCCCCAGCATTTT
TRBJ2-7,NA,NA,TRBV5-1,CASSLVPGDEQYF,TGCGCCAGCAGCTTGGTCCCAGGGGACGAGCAGTACTTC
TRBJ1-5,NA,NA,TRBV15,CATRRTRSNQPQHF,TGTGCCACCAGAAGAACGCGAAGCAATCAGCCCCAGCATTTT
TRBJ2-3,NA,NA,TRBV28,CASSAGTLVQYF,TGTGCCAGCAGTGCCGGGACACTTGTTCAGTATTTT
TRBJ2-7,NA,NA,TRBV6-5,CASSYSYAGLEQYF,TGTGCCAGCAGTTACTCATATGCGGGACTCGAGCAGTACTTC
TRBJ2-6,NA,TRBD1,TRBV18,CASSPIGQGASSGANVLTF,TGTGCCAGCTCACCGATCGGACAGGGGGCTTCTTCTGGGGCCAACGTCCTGACTTTC
TRBJ1-2,NA,NA,TRBV5-8,CASSLGADVYGYTF,TGTGCCAGCAGCTTGGGGGCGGATGTCTATGGCTACACCTTC
TRBJ2-1,NA,NA,TRBV6-5,CASTARTGNNEQFF,TGTGCCAGCACGGCAAGGACCGGGAACAATGAGCAGTTCTTC
TRBJ2-7,few,TRBD1,TRBV18,CASSQPGQGTYEQYF,TGTGCCAGCTCACAACCGGGACAGGGGACCTACGAGCAGTACTTC
TRBJ2-1,few,TRBD1,TRBV6-6,CASSRRQGANEQFF,TGTGCCAGCAGTCGGCGACAGGGAGCAAATGAGCAGTTCTTC
TRBJ1-4,NA,NA,TRBV28,CASSRTGLNEKLFF,TGTGCCAGCAGCCGTACAGGACTAAATGAAAAACTGTTTTTT
TRBJ2-4,NA,NA,TRBV19,CASMGEAKNIQYF,TGTGCCAGTATGGGGGAAGCCAAAAACATTCAGTACTTC
TRBJ1-5,NA,NA,TRBV29-1,CSVEEPVGGPQHF,TGCAGCGTTGAAGAACCCGTAGGAGGGCCCCAGCATTTT
TRBJ2-2,NA,TRBD1,TRBV7-3,CASSQRQGDTGELFF,TGTGCCAGCAGCCAAAGACAGGGGGACACCGGGGAGCTGTTTTTT
TRBJ2-1,NA,NA,TRBV15,CATSRDYGQNPNNEQFF,TGTGCCACCAGCAGAGATTATGGTCAAAATCCTAACAATGAGCAGTTCTTC
TRBJ1-5,NA,NA,TRBV2,CASTENSNQPQHF,TGTGCCAGCACGGAAAATAGCAATCAGCCCCAGCATTTT
TRBJ2-1,NA,TRBD2,TRBV11-2,CASSLSGRGSNEQFF,TGTGCCAGCAGCCTTAGCGGGAGAGGTTCGAATGAGCAGTTCTTC
TRBJ2-2,NA,TRBD2,TRBV5-6,CASSFKAGVSTGELFF,TGTGCCAGCAGCTTCAAGGCGGGAGTGTCTACCGGGGAGCTGTTTTTT
TRBJ1-5,NA,NA,TRBV19,CASSISRNQPQHF,TGTGCCAGTAGTATTTCTAGGAATCAGCCCCAGCATTTT
TRBJ2-2,NA,TRBD2,TRBV5-5,CASSSRLAGGRDEAGELFF,TGTGCCAGCAGCTCTCGACTAGCGGGAGGTCGGGACGAAGCCGGGGAGCTGTTTTTT
TRBJ2-7,NA,NA,TRBV18,CASSPNSGSRYEQYF,TGTGCCAGCTCGCCCAATAGCGGTTCTCGCTACGAGCAGTACTTC
TRBJ1-5,NA,TRBD1,TRBV23-1,CASKKRKTRDRNQPQHF,TGCGCCAGCAAAAAAAGAAAGACCAGGGACAGGAATCAGCCCCAGCATTTT
TRBJ2-7,few,NA,TRBV18,CASGSKEQYF,TGTGCCAGCGGGAGTAAAGAGCAGTACTTC
TRBJ2-5,NA,TRBD2,TRBV27,CASSSGLAGPETQYF,TGTGCCAGCAGTTCAGGACTAGCGGGGCCGGAGACCCAGTACTTC
TRBJ1-2,NA,NA,TRBV4-3,CASSQDRGPYGYTF,TGCGCCAGCAGCCAAGATCGCGGCCCCTATGGCTACACCTTC
TRBJ2-1,NA,TRBD2,TRBV4-1,CASSQDPGLAGGLHNEQFF,TGCGCCAGCAGCCAAGACCCCGGCTTGGCGGGAGGGCTTCACAATGAGCAGTTCTTC
TRBJ2-3,NA,TRBD2,TRBV29-1,CSVLSFGGDTDTQYF,TGCAGCGTTCTTTCTTTTGGGGGGGACACAGATACGCAGTATTTT
TRBJ1-1,few,NA,TRBV30,CAWSPVMNTEAFF,TGTGCCTGGAGTCCAGTGATGAACACTGAAGCTTTCTTT
TRBJ2-7,NA,TRBD2,TRBV7-2,CASSPGGGLFYEQYF,TGTGCCAGCAGCCCCGGGGGGGGACTTTTCTACGAGCAGTACTTC
TRBJ2-3,few,NA,TRBV2,CASSVGDTQYF,TGTGCCAGCAGTGTGGGGGATACGCAGTATTTT
TRBJ2-3,NA,NA,TRBV2,CASSRGSTDTQYF,TGTGCCAGCAGCAGGGGTAGCACAGATACGCAGTATTTT
TRBJ1-4,NA,NA,TRBV6-6,CASSYPSSQTNEKLFF,TGTGCCAGCAGTTACCCCAGCAGCCAGACAAATGAAAAACTGTTTTTT
TRBJ1-2,NA,TRBD1,TRBV5-6,CASSSPGQGSYGYTF,TGTGCCAGCAGCTCGCCGGGACAGGGTTCCTATGGCTACACCTTC
TRBJ2-7,NA,TRBD1,TRBV7-2,CASSPGRGGTYEQYF,TGTGCCAGCAGCCCTGGAAGAGGGGGCACCTACGAGCAGTACTTC
TRBJ1-1,NA,NA,TRBV6-5,CASRRQNTEAFF,TGTGCCAGCAGGCGCCAAAACACTGAAGCTTTCTTT
TRBJ2-1,few,TRBD2,TRBV11-2,CASSLTTSGGAFNEQFF,TGTGCCAGCAGCTTAACGACTAGCGGGGGGGCCTTCAATGAGCAGTTCTTC
TRBJ2-3,NA,TRBD1,TRBV19,CASSTGQGRTDTQYF,TGTGCCAGTAGTACAGGACAGGGCCGCACAGATACGCAGTATTTT